The clone carrying this TCR beta chain appeared many times. Other DNA sequences in the same sample also yield this CDR3. The sample originates from a study of metastatic and nonmetastatic thyroid tumors. V shed 6 bases and J shed 7 bases, with 22 bases lying between them. Per the germline V gene, CDR1 is MNHEY and CDR2 is SMNVEV (reference sequence). The CDR3 runs 17 residues. Through MiXCR, TCRdb re-clonotyped the PCR reads. The sample shows approximately 82,000 clones, approximately 13% of them seen only once. No patient received treatment before thyroid surgery. The source of this sequence is a female donor with papillary thyroid cancer or a benign thyroid nodule (not recorded which). Some clones in this sample may be carry-over from other donors' samples. The chain recombines TRBV27 with TRBJ1-6; D is uncertain. Sequencing was performed on tumor tissue. The CDR3 sequence is CASRGWSSPFNNSPLHF. CDR3 in DNA: TGTGCCAGCAGGGGATGGTCGAGCCCATTCAACAATTCACCCCTCCACTTT.